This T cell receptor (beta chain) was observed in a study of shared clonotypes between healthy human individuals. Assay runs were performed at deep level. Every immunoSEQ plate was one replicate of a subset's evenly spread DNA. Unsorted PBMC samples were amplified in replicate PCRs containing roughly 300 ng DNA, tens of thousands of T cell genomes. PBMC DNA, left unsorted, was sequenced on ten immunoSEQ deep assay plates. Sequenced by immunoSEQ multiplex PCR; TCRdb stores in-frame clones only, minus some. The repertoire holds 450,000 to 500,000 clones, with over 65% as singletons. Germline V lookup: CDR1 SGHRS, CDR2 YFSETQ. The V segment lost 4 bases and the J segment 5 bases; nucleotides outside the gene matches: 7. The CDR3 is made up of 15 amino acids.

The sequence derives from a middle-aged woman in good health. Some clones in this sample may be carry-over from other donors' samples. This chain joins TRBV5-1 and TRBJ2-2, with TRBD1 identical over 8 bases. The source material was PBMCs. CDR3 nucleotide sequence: TGCGCCAGCAGCCCCCGACAGGGGACTACCGGGGAGCTGTTTTTT. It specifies CASSPRQGTTGELFF.